These 9 T cell receptor beta chains came from one sample sequenced in a study of blood T cell repertoires in COVID-19. TCRdb's copy holds only in-frame clones and misses some; the assay was immunoSEQ multiplex PCR. The repertoire holds roughly 120,000 clones, roughly 70% seen once, with about 0.84% in the top ten. The sequenced material came from peripheral blood. These receptors were collected from a human donor with acute or convalescent COVID-19. The donor label of this sample is uncertain.

This clone was recorded a few times. The genes are TRBV2 and TRBJ1-2, with D maybe TRBD1 (5 bases). The CDR3 length is 13 residues. V lost 3 bases and J 3 bases, leaving 8 bases between the germline ends. Per germline, CDR1 SNHLY and CDR2 FYNNEI. Here the CDR3 DNA reads TGTGCCAGCAGTGATACAGGTCACTATGGCTACACCTTC. Translating gives CASSDTGHYGYTF.

The rearrangement links TRBV29-1 to TRBJ1-4; D may be TRBD1 (6 bases). The ends were cut back, 4 bases at V and 8 bases at J, with 11 bases in the middle. The CDR3 has 12 amino acids. Per the germline V gene, CDR1 is SQVTM and CDR2 is ANQGSEA. The CDR3 region has the DNA TGCAGCGTTGGCAGGGGCCGGGAAAAACTGTTTTTT. It encodes CSVGRGREKLFF. The entire variable domain, with the rest obtained from reference TRBV29-1 and TRBJ1-4, is as follows: SAVISQKPSRDICQRGTSLTIQCQVDSQVTMMFWYRQQPGQSLTLIATANQGSEATYESGFVIDKFPISRPNLTFSTLTVSNMSPEDSSIYLCSVGRGREKLFFGSGTQLSVL.

The chain carries TRBV4-1 and TRBJ1-2, with D possibly TRBD1 on 5 matching bases. Looked up from germline, CDR1 is MGHRA and CDR2 is YSYEKL. The germline V and J ends were trimmed by 5 bases and 3 bases, with 19 bases remaining between them. The length of the CDR3 is 16 residues. CDR3 region: CASSITGGARDYGYTF. The CDR3 region has the DNA TGCGCCAGCAGCATAACGGGAGGGGCGCGGGACTATGGCTACACCTTC.

This chain joins TRBV5-6 and TRBJ2-5, with 8 bases identical to TRBD1. Germline V gene lookup returns CDR1 SGHDT and CDR2 YYEEEE. The junction had 4 bases not matched to a gene; V was cut back by 4 bases and J by 5 bases. The CDR3 loop spans 13 amino acids. As DNA, the CDR3 is TGTGCCAGCAGCCCAGGGGGCGCGGAGACCCAGTACTTC. Translating it yields CASSPGGAETQYF.

Regarding this clone: Compared with germline, one end of the junction differs, possibly owing to a read error. Within the sample, other DNA sequences also encode this same CDR3. The genes are TRBV30 and TRBJ1-6; D might be TRBD1 (6 bases). The V gene's germline CDR1 is GTSNPN and CDR2 SVGIG (reference sequence). The CDR3 is 12 residues long. CDR3 in amino acids: CAWNQGNSPLHF. CDR3 sequence (DNA): TGTGCCTGGAATCAGGGGAATTCACCCCTCCATTTT.

The rearrangement uses TRBV7-9 and TRBJ1-1; 10 bases match TRBD1. Germline V CDR1 and CDR2: SEHNR, FQNEAQ (reference sequence). The CDR3 length is 14 residues. The junction had 5 bases not matched to a gene; V was cut back by 4 bases and J by 6 bases. CDR3 residues: CASSSQGQGAEAFF. DNA of the CDR3: TGTGCCAGCAGCTCCCAAGGACAGGGGGCTGAAGCTTTCTTT.

The rearrangement uses TRBV12-5 and TRBJ2-5, with a tentative D call TRBD1 (5 bases). CDR3 length: 15 residues. Trimming removed 2 bases from V and 7 bases from J, with 17 bases in between. The germline V gene encodes CDR1 LGHNT and CDR2 FRNRAP. The DNA of the CDR3 is TGTGCTAGTGGTTTGTTTGGTCAGGGAAGGGGGACCCAGTACTTC. Translating it yields CASGLFGQGRGTQYF.

J is TRBJ2-3 and V is TRBV11-2; 9 bases are a match to TRBD2. J gave up 8 bases and V 0 bases, and 12 bases lay outside the gene matches. Germline CDR1 is SGHAT and CDR2 is FQNNGV. The CDR3 length is 17 residues. CDR3 sequence: CASSLELGGAGGATQYF. The DNA for the CDR3 is TGTGCCAGCAGCTTAGAGCTTGGGGGAGCGGGGGGTGCTACGCAGTATTTT.

This clone has a handful of counts. DNA for the CDR3: TGCAGTGCTAGTCGAGGGGCGGGGGCTCAGCCCCAGCATTTT. Translated, it gives CSASRGAGAQPQHF. The rearrangement links TRBV20-1 to TRBJ1-5; D might be TRBD1 (6 bases). The CDR3 spans 14 residues. The germline V and J ends were trimmed by 3 bases and 6 bases, with 15 bases remaining between them. The germline CDR1 and CDR2 sequences are DFQATT and SNEGSKA (reference sequence).